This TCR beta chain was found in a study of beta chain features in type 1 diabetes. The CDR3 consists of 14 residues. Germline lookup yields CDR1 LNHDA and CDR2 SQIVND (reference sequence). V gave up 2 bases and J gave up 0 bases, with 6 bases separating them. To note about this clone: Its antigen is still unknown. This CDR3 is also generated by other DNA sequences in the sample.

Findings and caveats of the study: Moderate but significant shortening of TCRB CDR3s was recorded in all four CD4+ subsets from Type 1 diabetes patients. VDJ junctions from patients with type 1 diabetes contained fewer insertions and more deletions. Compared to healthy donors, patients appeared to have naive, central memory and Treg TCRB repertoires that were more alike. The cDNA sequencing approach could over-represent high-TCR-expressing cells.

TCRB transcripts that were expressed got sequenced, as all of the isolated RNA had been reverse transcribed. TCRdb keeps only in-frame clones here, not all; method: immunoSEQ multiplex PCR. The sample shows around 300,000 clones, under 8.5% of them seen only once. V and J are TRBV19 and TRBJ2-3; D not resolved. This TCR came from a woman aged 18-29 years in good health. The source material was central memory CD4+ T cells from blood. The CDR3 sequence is CASSIRASTDTQYF. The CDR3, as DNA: TGTGCCAGTAGTATACGCGCTAGCACAGATACGCAGTATTTT.